This T cell receptor beta chain derives from a study of blood T cell repertoires in COVID-19. This CDR3 has 15 amino acids. V dropped 0 bases and J dropped 3 bases, with 11 bases sitting between them. Germline CDR1 MNHEY, CDR2 SVGAGI. Measured with immunoSEQ multiplex PCR; TCRdb has only the in-frame clones, and not every one. The sample has about 480,000 clones, approximately 90% seen once. This clonotype originated in a woman aged 45-59 years with COVID-19, enrolled during active disease. The sequencing sample was made of peripheral blood. This chain uses TRBV6-5 with TRBJ1-1, with D perhaps matching TRBD1 (6 bases). The CDR3 DNA reads TGTGCCAGCAGTTACTCGGGGGCTGGGGACACTGAAGCTTTCTTT. Protein: CASSYSGAGDTEAFF.